The 20 T cell receptor beta chains listed next were all sequenced from one sample in a study of T cells in Graves' hyperthyroidism and ophthalmopathy. Template material for amplifying TCR beta CDR3 regions consisted of RNA transcripts. A first-round RT-PCR of the TCR CDR3 used the HTBI primer set. TCRdb re-analysed the multiplex PCR reads in MiXCR, keeping a single row per CDR3 protein. Among a few hundred thousand distinct CDR3 sequences listed, around 16% were seen once. The sequencing input was blood. Receptors were obtained from a woman in her 30s with Graves' hyperthyroidism.

The table lists this clonotype with a few counts. The V call is TRBV11-2, the J call TRBJ2-1, with 13 bases that match TRBD2. This CDR3 is built from 22 residues. The trim removed 2 bases at V and 5 bases at J, leaving 21 bases unmatched. Germline V lookup: CDR1 SGHAT, CDR2 FQNNGV. The CDR3 DNA follows: TGTGCCAGCAGCTTAAGGGCGTCGGTACTAGCGGGAGGGCCCAACCGCAACAATGAGCAGTTCTTC. Protein sequence: CASSLRASVLAGGPNRNNEQFF.

This chain joins TRBV20-1 and TRBJ1-5; D is possibly TRBD1 (6 bases). This CDR3 has 14 residues. Between the trimmed V and J ends, which lost 1 base and 4 bases, there was a span of 11 bases. CDR1 is DFQATT, CDR2 SNEGSKA, per germline (reference sequence). DNA for the CDR3: TGCAGTGCTAGAGCTGGGGGCGGTAATCAGCCCCAGCATTTT. Its translation: CSARAGGGNQPQHF.

This clonotype occurred many times. This rearrangement joins TRBV30 to TRBJ1-1; D not certain. V was shortened by 4 bases and J by 5 bases, with 8 bases between the two germline ends. The CDR3 spans 11 residues. Germline CDR1 and CDR2: GTSNPN and SVGIG (reference sequence). The CDR3 reads CAWTLGTEAFF. CDR3 nucleotide sequence: TGTGCCTGGACCCTGGGGACTGAAGCTTTCTTT.

This clonotype was observed many times. The V gene is TRBV6-1, the J gene TRBJ1-2; no clear D. Germline assignment: CDR1 MNHNS and CDR2 SASEGT. The CDR3 contains 13 residues. V was pared by 6 bases and J by 4 bases, with 12 bases between. CDR3 residues: CASSVDGSYGYTF. CDR3 DNA sequence: TGTGCCAGCAGCGTGGACGGCTCCTATGGCTACACCTTC.

Of note for this clonotype: The junction and the germline gene differ at one end; a read error may be behind it. The chain employs TRBV3-1 and TRBJ1-6; D remains ambiguous. Germline V lookup: CDR1 LGHDT, CDR2 YNNKEL (reference sequence). This CDR3 has 11 amino acids. CDR3 nucleotide sequence: TGTGCCAGCAGCTCTAATACACCCCTCCACTTT. Translated: CASSSNTPLHF.

This chain connects TRBV3-1 to TRBJ2-2; D not resolved. CDR1 is LGHDT and CDR2 is YNNKEL in the germline V gene (reference sequence). There are 15 residues in the CDR3. Trimming took 0 bases from V and 2 from J, leaving 7 bases between them. The chain's CDR3 is CASSQDHTNTGELFF. CDR3 DNA sequence: TGTGCCAGCAGCCAAGATCATACTAACACCGGGGAGCTGTTTTTT.

This clonotype occurred a few times. A single base separates this from a much larger clone, so it may be a read error. The V call is TRBV12-3 or TRBV12-4, the J call TRBJ2-3; D not certain. This CDR3 has 13 residues. Trimming cost V 2 bases and J 5 bases, with 8 bases left between them. The CDR3 sequence is CASSLILVDTQYF. CDR3 sequence (DNA): TGTGCCAGCAGTTTAATACTGGTAGATACGCAGTATTTT.

The chain uses TRBV27 and TRBJ2-7, with D uncertain. V was clipped by 2 bases and J by 7 bases, with 9 bases between them. The CDR3 spans 12 residues. CDR1 and CDR2 from the germline V gene are MNHEY and SMNVEV (reference sequence). CDR3: CASSLGSNEQYF. The CDR3 DNA is TGTGCCAGCAGTTTAGGGTCCAATGAGCAGTACTTC.

This clonotype was counted at least ten times. The chain carries TRBV7-6 and TRBJ1-6; 9 nucleotides match TRBD1. The CDR3 has 14 amino acids. Germline V gene lookup returns CDR1 SGHVS and CDR2 FNYEAQ. Trimming took 5 bases from V and 6 from J; bases not matched to a gene: 2. CDR3 loop: CASSQTGGNSPLHF. The CDR3 DNA sequence: TGTGCCAGCAGCCAGACAGGGGGTAATTCACCCCTCCACTTT.

The J gene is TRBJ2-4, the V gene TRBV6-2 or TRBV6-3; D not certain. CDR1 and CDR2 from the germline V gene are MNHEY and SVGEGT. The length of the CDR3 is 14 residues. The V and J ends lost 5 bases and 1 base respectively, with 9 bases between them. CDR3 sequence reads: CASSSAPAKNIQYF. CDR3 coding DNA: TGTGCCAGCAGTAGCGCCCCTGCCAAAAACATTCAGTACTTC.

This clonotype was counted ten times or more. The chain recombines TRBV11-2 with TRBJ2-4; D gene ambiguous. The V end was cut by 5 bases, the J end by 5 bases, with 7 bases between. Germline CDR1 and CDR2: SGHAT and FQNNGV. The length of the CDR3 is 12 residues. The CDR3 loop is CASSQTQNIQYF. CDR3 nucleotides: TGTGCCAGCAGCCAGACCCAAAACATTCAGTACTTC. Complete variable domain (other parts from reference TRBV11-2 and TRBJ2-4): EAGVAQSPRYKIIEKRQSVAFWCNPISGHATLYWYQQILGQGPKLLIQFQNNGVVDDSQLPKDRFSAERLKGVDSTLKIQPAKLEDSAVYLCASSQTQNIQYFGAGTRLSVL.

This clonotype came up many times. The chain combines TRBV2 with TRBJ2-2; D perhaps matches TRBD1 (7 bases). Germline V gives CDR1 SNHLY, CDR2 FYNNEI. Trimming removed 11 bases from V and 0 bases from J, with 13 bases in between. The CDR3 is made up of 14 amino acids. The CDR3 is CAGGGPSNTGELFF. The CDR3 DNA sequence: TGTGCCGGAGGGGGCCCGTCGAACACCGGGGAGCTGTTTTTT.

This rearrangement joins TRBV10-3 to TRBJ1-5; D is perhaps TRBD1 (5 bases). Germline assignment: CDR1 ENHRY and CDR2 SYGVKD. This CDR3 contains 17 residues. The V gene lost 3 bases and the J gene lost 2 bases, with 17 bases spanning the gap. The CDR3 nucleotides read TGTGCCATCAGTGACCTTTGGGACCAGCACGGCAATCAGCCCCAGCATTTT. It specifies CAISDLWDQHGNQPQHF.

This rearrangement joins TRBV6-2 or TRBV6-3 to TRBJ2-7; D is unclear. Germline V gene sequence: CDR1 MNHEY, CDR2 SVGEGT. CDR3 length: 16 amino acids. The ends were cut back, 3 bases at V and 0 bases at J, with 15 bases in the middle. The CDR3 sequence: CASSYSIGVSSYEQYF. The CDR3 nucleotides read TGTGCCAGCAGTTATTCAATCGGAGTGAGCTCCTACGAGCAGTACTTC.

This clonotype was seen only a few times. V usage is TRBV4-3 and J usage is TRBJ2-1; 11 bases line up with TRBD2. The ends lost 4 bases at V and 7 bases at J; junction bases unmatched: 12. The CDR3 sequence is 17 residues long. Germline CDR1 LGHNA, CDR2 YSLEER. As DNA, the CDR3 is TGCGCCAGCAGCCGGATCGCCGGGACTAGCGGCAGTAATGAGCAGTTCTTC. It yields the protein CASSRIAGTSGSNEQFF.

This clonotype was picked up many times. This chain uses TRBV3-1 with TRBJ1-1; no firm D call. The V and J ends lost 0 bases and 1 base respectively, with 9 bases between them. Germline V gives CDR1 LGHDT, CDR2 YNNKEL (reference sequence). The CDR3 covers 15 residues. The CDR3 DNA reads as TGTGCCAGCAGCCAAGAAGCATCGACGAACACTGAAGCTTTCTTT. Its protein product is CASSQEASTNTEAFF.

V usage is TRBV20-1 and J usage is TRBJ2-1; 11 nucleotides align to TRBD2. After removal of 1 base from V and 6 bases from J, the junction contained 5 bases not matched to a gene. Germline CDR1 reads DFQATT; CDR2 reads SNEGSKA (reference sequence). The CDR3 totals 15 residues. CDR3 nucleotides: TGCAGTGCTAGAGTTGTAGCGGGAGGGCCCAATGAGCAGTTCTTC. Translated: CSARVVAGGPNEQFF.

This clonotype has ten or more counts. The genes are TRBV11-3 and TRBJ2-5; D might be TRBD1 or TRBD2, each matching 6 bases. Germline V gene sequence: CDR1 SGHNT, CDR2 YENEEA. The CDR3 has 15 amino acids. V was cut by 1 base and J by 5 bases, with 14 bases left in between. The CDR3 DNA reads TGTGCCAGCAGCTTAGCCGGGGGCGCGGGGGAGACCCAGTACTTC. Amino acids: CASSLAGGAGETQYF.

Only a few counts were recorded for this clonotype. V gene TRBV9 combines with J gene TRBJ2-7; 8 bases map to TRBD2. In germline, CDR1 is SGDLS, CDR2 YYNGEE. CDR3 length equals 16 residues. The J segment lost 7 bases and the V segment lost 0 bases, leaving 12 bases of the junction unmatched. Here the CDR3 reads CASSVEASGSLGEQYF. CDR3 nucleotide sequence: TGTGCCAGCAGCGTAGAAGCGAGCGGGAGTTTAGGGGAGCAGTACTTC.

Turning to this clonotype: A read error may explain this, as a much larger clone is one base away. The chain recombines TRBV5-1 with TRBJ2-7; 8 bases agree with TRBD2. Germline CDR1 reads SGHRS; CDR2 reads YFSETQ. CDR3 length equals 14 residues. The CDR3 loop reads CASSLAGDWVEQCF. The CDR3 DNA follows: TGCGCCAGCAGCTTAGCGGGAGATTGGGTCGAGCAGTGCTTC.